These T cell receptor beta chains were read from a single sample in a study of naive and memory T cell subsets. One entry per CDR3 protein results from TCRdb running MiXCR on the UMI-ligation and nested PCR reads. The sample consists of 150,000 or so distinct CDR3 sequences, over 15% of them appearing once. Sequenced input: naive CD4+ T cells from blood. The origin of the receptors is a human donor in good health. Each CDR3 is given with its conserved first and last residue. The order of the fields is J gene, clone size, V gene, D gene, CDR3 DNA, CDR3 protein. D genes are given only for firm matches. Only part of the rows carry a size: once, few, many, or a class if the clone is expanded.

>TRBJ2-7|.|TRBV10-3|.
TGTGCCATCAGTTTTACGGTAAACTACGAGCAGTACTTC
CAISFTVNYEQYF
>TRBJ2-3|few|TRBV14|.
TGTGCCAGCAGCCAAGATCTAGTCCCGAGAGCTGGAGATACGCAGTATTTT
CASSQDLVPRAGDTQYF
>TRBJ1-1|many|TRBV28|.
TGTGCCAGCAGTTTATCCAGGGCGGGGACTGAAGCTTTCTTT
CASSLSRAGTEAFF
>TRBJ2-3|.|TRBV11-2|.
TGTGCCAGCAGCTTAAGGGTCTCTAGCACAGATACGCAGTATTTT
CASSLRVSSTDTQYF
>TRBJ2-2|.|TRBV9|.
TGTGCCAGCAGCGTAGAGGAATGGTTTACCGGGGAGCTGTTTTTT
CASSVEEWFTGELFF
>TRBJ1-1|many|TRBV6-6|.
TGTGCCAGCAACGGACTCACGAACACTGAAGCTTTCTTT
CASNGLTNTEAFF
>TRBJ1-1|.|TRBV3-1|.
TGTGCCAGCAGCCAAGATAGGACAAGTAGAACTTTCTTT
CASSQDRTSRTFF
>TRBJ2-5|few|TRBV5-1|.
TGCGCCAGCAGCTTGGAGCAGATATCCGGAGAGACCCAGTACTTC
CASSLEQISGETQYF
>TRBJ2-7|.|TRBV20-1|.
TGCAGTGCGGTACAGGGGATCGGGGGCTTGTACGAGCAGTACTTC
CSAVQGIGGLYEQYF
>TRBJ2-1|.|TRBV3-1|.
TGTGCCAGCAGCCGGTTTGACAATGAGCAGTTCTTC
CASSRFDNEQFF
>TRBJ2-5|few|TRBV2|.
TGTGCCAGCAATCCGGGCAGGGTGGAGACCCAGTACTTC
CASNPGRVETQYF
>TRBJ1-6|few|TRBV7-2|TRBD1
TGTGCCAGCAGCGGACGACAGGGGCGGAATTCACCCCTCCACTTT
CASSGRQGRNSPLHF
>TRBJ2-1|few|TRBV24-1|TRBD2
TGTGCCACCAGTGATCCTAGCGGGAGGGATAGCTCCTACAATGAGCAGTTCTTC
CATSDPSGRDSSYNEQFF
>TRBJ1-5|few|TRBV30|.
TGTGCCTGGAGTGTGGAGGCCAATCAGCCCCAGCATTTT
CAWSVEANQPQHF
>TRBJ2-1|.|TRBV11-3|TRBD2
TGTGCCAGCAGCTGGACTAGCGGGAGTCCAAATGAGCAGTTCTTC
CASSWTSGSPNEQFF
>TRBJ2-7|.|TRBV7-2|TRBD2
TGTGCCAGCAGCTTAAGGACTAGCGGAGCTGTTTACGAGCAGTACTTC
CASSLRTSGAVYEQYF
>TRBJ2-7|.|TRBV29-1|.
TGCAGCGTGGCCGGGCTGGACGAGAAGTACTTC
CSVAGLDEKYF
>TRBJ2-7|few|TRBV5-1|TRBD2
TGCGCCAGCAGCTTGGCAGCAGTAAGCGGGAGTTACGGCGAGCAGTACTTC
CASSLAAVSGSYGEQYF
>TRBJ2-2|few|TRBV6-6|.
TGTGCCAGCAGTTACGAAGGAGGGGGCACCGGGGAGCTGTTTTTT
CASSYEGGGTGELFF
>TRBJ2-1|.|TRBV6-5|.
TGTGCCAGCAGTGAAACTAGCCTTTCCTACAATGAGCAGTTCTTC
CASSETSLSYNEQFF
>TRBJ2-7|few|TRBV11-3|TRBD1
TGTGCCAGCAGCTCGAGGGGGCATTACGAGCAGTACTTC
CASSSRGHYEQYF
>TRBJ2-5|.|TRBV5-4|TRBD1
TGTGCCAGCAGCCCCAGGACAGGTTTCCAAGAGACCCAGTACTTC
CASSPRTGFQETQYF
>TRBJ2-7|once|TRBV6-1|TRBD2
TGTGCCAGCAGACCCGCTAGCGGGAGTTACGAGCAGTACTTC
CASRPASGSYEQYF
>TRBJ1-5|.|TRBV3-1|.
TGTGCCAGCAGCCAAGGGGCCAGGGGTGCGGATCAGCCCCAGCATTTT
CASSQGARGADQPQHF
>TRBJ2-7|many|TRBV6-2/TRBV6-3|.
TGTGCCAGCAGAACACAGGTACCCTACGAGCAGTACTTC
CASRTQVPYEQYF
>TRBJ2-4|many|TRBV7-2|.
TGTGCCAGCAGCTTAGCGCGAGGGTTGGAAAACATTCAGTACTTC
CASSLARGLENIQYF
>TRBJ2-3|.|TRBV2|.
TGTGCCAGCAGGACGGGATCAGATACGCAGTATTTT
CASRTGSDTQYF
>TRBJ2-7|.|TRBV29-1|TRBD2
TGCAGCGTTGCTGTCGTTTCTCGGGCCGTGGCTAGCGGGAGGCACGAGCAGTACTTC
CSVAVVSRAVASGRHEQYF
>TRBJ2-3|few|TRBV5-4|TRBD2
TGTGCCAGCAGACCCAGCGGGAGTAGGACAGATACGCAGTATTTT
CASRPSGSRTDTQYF
>TRBJ2-7|few|TRBV29-1|.
TGCAGCGTTGCCGGGAGCTCCTACGAGCAGTACTTC
CSVAGSSYEQYF
>TRBJ2-1|.|TRBV29-1|.
TGCAGCGTTGGGGCTAGCACGTCCTACAATGAGCAGTTCTTC
CSVGASTSYNEQFF
>TRBJ2-2|.|TRBV3-1|.
TGTGCCAGCAGCCAAGGGGGACTTCAGGTTTGGTCCACCGGGGAGCTGTTTTTT
CASSQGGLQVWSTGELFF
>TRBJ2-7|few|TRBV2|.
TGTGCCAGCAGTCGGGCGGACACCTACGAGCAGTACTTC
CASSRADTYEQYF
>TRBJ2-1|few|TRBV20-1|TRBD2
TGCAGTGCTTTGACTAGCGGGGGTGGAAATGAGCAGTTCTTC
CSALTSGGGNEQFF
>TRBJ1-5|few|TRBV5-1|.
TGCGCCAGCAGCACAGGGAGTAGGGATCAGCCCCAGCATTTT
CASSTGSRDQPQHF
>TRBJ2-3|.|TRBV19|.
TGTGCCAGTAGGGGAGCGGACCTTAGCACAGATACGCAGTATTTT
CASRGADLSTDTQYF
>TRBJ1-6|.|TRBV7-9|.
TGTGCCAGCAGCTTAGAAGGCAATTCACCCCTCCACTTT
CASSLEGNSPLHF